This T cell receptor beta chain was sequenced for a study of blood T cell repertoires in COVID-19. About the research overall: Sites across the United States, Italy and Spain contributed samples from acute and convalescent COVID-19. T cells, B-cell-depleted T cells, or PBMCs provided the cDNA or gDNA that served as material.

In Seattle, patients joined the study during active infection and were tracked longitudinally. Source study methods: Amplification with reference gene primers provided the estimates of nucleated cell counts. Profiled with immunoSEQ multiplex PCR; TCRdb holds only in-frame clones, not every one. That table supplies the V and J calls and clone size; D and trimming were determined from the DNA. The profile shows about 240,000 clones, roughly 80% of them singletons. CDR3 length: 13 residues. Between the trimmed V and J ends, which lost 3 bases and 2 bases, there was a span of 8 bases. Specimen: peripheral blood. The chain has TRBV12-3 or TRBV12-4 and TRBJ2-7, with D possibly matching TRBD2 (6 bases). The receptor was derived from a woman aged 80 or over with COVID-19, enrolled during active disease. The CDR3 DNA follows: TGTGCCAGCAGTTTGGGGGGACCCTACGAGCAGTACTTC. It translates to CASSLGGPYEQYF.